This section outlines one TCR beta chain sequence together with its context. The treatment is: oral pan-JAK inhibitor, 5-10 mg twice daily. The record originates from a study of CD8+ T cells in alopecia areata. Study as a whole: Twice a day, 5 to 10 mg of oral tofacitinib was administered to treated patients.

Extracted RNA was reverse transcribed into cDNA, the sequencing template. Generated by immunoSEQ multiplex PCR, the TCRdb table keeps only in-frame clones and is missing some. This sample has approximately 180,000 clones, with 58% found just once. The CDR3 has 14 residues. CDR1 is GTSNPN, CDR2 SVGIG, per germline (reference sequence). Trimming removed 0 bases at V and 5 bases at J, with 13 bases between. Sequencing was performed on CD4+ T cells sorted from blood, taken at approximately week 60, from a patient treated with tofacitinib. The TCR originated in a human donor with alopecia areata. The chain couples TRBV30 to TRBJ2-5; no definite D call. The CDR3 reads CAWSVPHTTETQYF. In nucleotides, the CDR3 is TGTGCCTGGAGTGTACCCCACACAACTGAGACCCAGTACTTC.